This T cell receptor beta chain was found in a study of blood T cell repertoires in COVID-19. On the study more broadly: T cells, B-cell-depleted T cells, or PBMCs provided the cDNA or gDNA that served as material.

TCRdb's copy holds only in-frame clones and misses some; the assay was immunoSEQ multiplex PCR. Seen here are about 76,000 clones, around nine tenths observed once, and the top ten hold 15% to 20%. V gave up 0 bases and J gave up 0 bases, with 12 bases separating them. Germline loops: CDR1 LGHNA, CDR2 YSLEER. The CDR3 runs to 17 residues. The sequence came from a human donor in a cohort sampled during active COVID-19. The sequenced material came from peripheral blood. The V and J genes are TRBV4-3 and TRBJ2-1; no definite D call. The CDR3 spells CASSQDLVRSSYNEQFF. CDR3 bases: TGCGCCAGCAGCCAAGATCTTGTCAGGTCCTCCTACAATGAGCAGTTCTTC.